The subject of this entry is one TCR beta chain. The data originate from a study of blood T cell repertoires in COVID-19. About the research overall: Sources were T cells, B-cell-depleted T cells, or PBMCs; the material itself was cDNA or gDNA.

V was cut by 0 bases and J by 6 bases, with 9 bases left in between. This CDR3 is 14 amino acids long. Germline-derived CDR1 and CDR2 are MNHEY and SVGAGI. Sequenced by immunoSEQ multiplex PCR; TCRdb stores in-frame clones only, minus some. The profile covers under 40,000 clones, with around 90% appearing a single time and under 8% taken by the ten largest. This sequence joins TRBV6-5 and TRBJ2-1, with unresolved D. Sequencing input: peripheral blood. The source is a human donor in a cohort sampled during active COVID-19. CDR3 sequence: CASSYSSQINEQFF. DNA for the CDR3: TGTGCCAGCAGTTACTCCTCTCAGATCAATGAGCAGTTCTTC.